This passage covers 27 T cell receptor beta chains from one sample sequenced in a study of CD8 T cells in ankylosing spondylitis. From the 5' RACE reads, TCRdb called clonotypes with MiXCR, one entry per CDR3 protein. The data hold about 140,000 distinct CDR3 sequences, with just under 7.5% observed a single time. Sequenced sample: blood, either unsorted or a sorted T cell fraction (not recorded which). Receptor source: a female donor with ankylosing spondylitis or in good health (not recorded which).

This clonotype was seen many times. The V call is TRBV12-3 or TRBV12-4, the J call TRBJ1-1, with 7 nucleotides matching TRBD1. This CDR3 has 14 amino acids. The V gene end was trimmed by 1 base and the J gene end by 6 bases; junction bases not matched to a gene: 5. The CDR3 nucleotides are TGTGCCAGCAGTTTAGGACAGGGTAACGCTGAAGCTTTCTTT. Amino acids: CASSLGQGNAEAFF.

The V call is TRBV4-3, the J call TRBJ2-2; D unresolved. This CDR3 comprises 16 residues. Germline CDR1 LGHNA, CDR2 YSLEER. V was trimmed by 1 base and J by 1 base, leaving 10 bases between them. CDR3 sequence reads: CASSQVVTRNTGELFF. CDR3 DNA sequence: TGCGCCAGCAGCCAAGTAGTGACAAGGAACACCGGGGAGCTGTTTTTT.

This clonotype was recorded at least ten times. V gene TRBV12-3 or TRBV12-4 combines with J gene TRBJ1-1; no clear D. The CDR3 covers 14 residues. V gave up 0 bases and J gave up 3 bases, with 8 bases separating them. CDR3 DNA: TGTGCCAGCAGTTTAGCGCCCCCCCACACTGAAGCTTTCTTT. Amino acids: CASSLAPPHTEAFF.

This clonotype appeared many times. V is TRBV20-1 and J is TRBJ1-6, with TRBD1 as a possible D gene (5 bases). CDR3 length: 19 residues. Per germline, CDR1 DFQATT and CDR2 SNEGSKA (reference sequence). The germline V and J ends were trimmed by 3 bases and 3 bases, with 24 bases remaining between them. In nucleotides, the CDR3 is TGCAGTGCTAGTAGTGGTCGTAGCGTGGGGGGGGACTATAATTCACCCCTCCACTTT. It codes for CSASSGRSVGGDYNSPLHF.

The sample holds many counts of this clonotype. The CDR3 loop is CAWTSLGGPGVEQFF. For the CDR3, the DNA is TGTGCCTGGACCTCCTTGGGGGGGCCTGGGGTCGAGCAGTTCTTC. V usage is TRBV30 and J usage is TRBJ2-1; TRBD2 is a possible D gene (7 bases). This CDR3 comprises 15 residues. V shed 4 bases and J shed 10 bases, with 23 bases lying between them. Germline V gives CDR1 GTSNPN, CDR2 SVGIG (reference sequence).

This clonotype came up many times. The chain joins TRBV15 to TRBJ2-2, with D possibly TRBD1 on 6 matching bases. V lost 1 base, J lost 0 bases, and 6 bases lay in between. The CDR3 covers 15 residues. Per the germline V gene, CDR1 is LNHNV and CDR2 is YYDKDF (reference sequence). CDR3 nucleotide sequence: TGTGCCACCAGCAGAGGGGACACGAACACCGGGGAGCTGTTTTTT. Its translation: CATSRGDTNTGELFF.

The chain joins TRBV3-1 to TRBJ1-6; D call uncertain. Trimming cost V 10 bases and J 0 bases, with 19 bases left between them. Germline V gene sequence: CDR1 LGHDT, CDR2 YNNKEL (reference sequence). The CDR3 is 17 amino acids. The CDR3 DNA sequence: TGTGCCACCTCCCACCTCGGGTCGGGCTCCTATAATTCACCCCTCCACTTT. The encoded protein is CATSHLGSGSYNSPLHF.

The chain combines TRBV6-1 with TRBJ1-2; no clear D gene. This CDR3 spans 15 amino acids. Germline V gene data show CDR1 as MNHNS and CDR2 as SASEGT. Trimming took off 6 bases at V and 4 bases at J, with 18 bases between the two ends. CDR3 nucleotides: TGTGCCAGCAGCCCCCTGTGGGGAGTGGGCTATGGCTACACCTTC. Residues: CASSPLWGVGYGYTF.

This clonotype came up many times. A junction boundary mismatches the germline segment, possibly from a read error. The J gene is TRBJ2-1, the V gene TRBV3-1; 9 bases map to TRBD2. Germline V gene sequence: CDR1 LGHDT, CDR2 YNNKEL (reference sequence). This CDR3 has 14 residues. In nucleotides, the CDR3 is TGTGCCAGCAGTCAAGCCCTGACCGGGACTAGCCTGTTCTTC. Amino acid sequence: CASSQALTGTSLFF.

In its sample, this clonotype was seen a few times. V and J are TRBV7-2 and TRBJ2-7; TRBD1 matches 9 bases. The CDR3 sequence is 14 residues long. The junction had 4 bases not matched to a gene; V was cut back by 4 bases and J by 3 bases. Germline CDR1 reads SGHTA; CDR2 reads FQGNSA. CDR3 residues: CASSSGQGVYEQYF. The CDR3 nucleotides are TGTGCCAGCAGCTCGGGACAGGGCGTCTACGAGCAGTACTTC.

This clonotype occurred many times. J is TRBJ1-1 and V is TRBV5-1; 8 nucleotides align to TRBD1. Losses at the gene ends were 6 bases for V and 3 bases for J; bases not matched to a gene: 7. The CDR3 is made up of 14 amino acids. Germline assignment: CDR1 SGHRS and CDR2 YFSETQ. DNA of the CDR3: TGCGCCAGCAACACAGGGGGAGGCTACACTGAAGCTTTCTTT. Amino acid sequence: CASNTGGGYTEAFF. Variable domain in full (rest from reference TRBV5-1 and TRBJ1-1): KAGVTQTPRYLIKTRGQQVTLSCSPISGHRSVSWYQQTPGQGLQFLFEYFSETQRNKGNFPGRFSGRQFSNSRSEMNVSTLELGDSALYLCASNTGGGYTEAFFGQGTRLTVV.

This clonotype occurred many times. V gene TRBV3-1 combines with J gene TRBJ2-2; the D is unclear. The length of the CDR3 is 14 residues. The germline V gene encodes CDR1 LGHDT and CDR2 YNNKEL (reference sequence). V was trimmed by 1 base and J by 5 bases, leaving 8 bases between them. CDR3 sequence: CASSQVLNTGELFF. CDR3 bases: TGTGCCAGCAGCCAAGTGCTGAATACCGGGGAGCTGTTTTTT.

This clonotype was seen ten or more times. The chain couples TRBV7-9 to TRBJ2-7; D may match TRBD1 or TRBD2 (5 bases each). Germline V gene data show CDR1 as SEHNR and CDR2 as FQNEAQ (reference sequence). The CDR3 has 15 residues. The V end lost 1 base, the J end lost 2 bases, and 12 bases lay between the germline ends. Here the CDR3 DNA reads TGTGCCAGCAGCTTAGTGTCGGGACGGGCCTACGAGCAGTACTTC. This sequence encodes CASSLVSGRAYEQYF.

This clonotype was observed at least ten times. V usage is TRBV2 and J usage is TRBJ1-1; D is uncertain. CDR1 is SNHLY and CDR2 is FYNNEI in the germline V gene. V was pared by 6 bases and J by 4 bases, with 15 bases between. The CDR3 has 14 residues. Here the CDR3 reads CASRREVGFTEAFF. The CDR3 DNA reads TGTGCCAGCAGGCGGGAGGTCGGGTTCACTGAAGCTTTCTTT.

The chain joins TRBV7-9 to TRBJ2-5; D is unclear. V lost 1 base, J lost 2 bases, and 8 bases lay in between. CDR1 is SEHNR, CDR2 FQNEAQ, per germline (reference sequence). The CDR3 extends over 14 amino acids. This CDR3 reads CASSLDTSQETQYF. The CDR3 DNA reads TGTGCCAGCAGCTTAGATACTTCTCAAGAGACCCAGTACTTC.

This clonotype has a count of ten or more. The V and J genes are TRBV24-1 and TRBJ2-2; 12 nucleotides line up with TRBD1. CDR1 is KGHDR, CDR2 SFDVKD, per germline. Trimming at V came to 3 bases and at J to 11 bases, leaving 9 bases not matched to a gene. CDR3 length: 16 amino acids. The CDR3 protein is CATSDPGQGAPRELFF. The CDR3 coding sequence is TGTGCCACCAGTGATCCGGGACAGGGGGCCCCCAGAGAGCTGTTTTTT.

This clonotype was counted many times. The chain employs TRBV5-1 and TRBJ1-1; 9 bases fit TRBD1. J gave up 3 bases and V 2 bases, and 2 bases lay outside the gene matches. This CDR3 contains 14 residues. Germline lookup yields CDR1 SGHRS and CDR2 YFSETQ. The CDR3 DNA reads TGCGCCAGCAGCTTAACAGGGGGCGACACTGAAGCTTTCTTT. It specifies CASSLTGGDTEAFF.

There are many counts of this clonotype. V and J are TRBV9 and TRBJ1-3; 9 bases align to TRBD1. Per the germline V gene, CDR1 is SGDLS and CDR2 is YYNGEE. The V segment lost 3 bases and the J segment 2 bases; nucleotides outside the gene matches: 6. The CDR3 runs 16 residues. The CDR3 nucleotides are TGTGCCAGCAGCGCACCGGGACAGGGCGCTGGAAACACCATATATTTT. The encoded protein is CASSAPGQGAGNTIYF.

This clonotype occurred many times. J is TRBJ2-2 and V is TRBV5-6; D perhaps matches TRBD2 (5 bases). Trimming removed 4 bases at V and 7 bases at J, with 17 bases between. CDR3 size: 15 residues. Germline assignment: CDR1 SGHDT and CDR2 YYEEEE. The CDR3 region is CASSLGLRVSGELFF. As DNA, the CDR3 is TGTGCCAGCAGCCTTGGACTCCGGGTTAGCGGGGAGCTGTTTTTT.

This clonotype was detected many times. This chain uses TRBV28 with TRBJ1-2; D remains ambiguous. Trimming removed 6 bases from V and 6 bases from J, with 11 bases in between. This CDR3 has 12 amino acids. Germline CDR1 reads MDHEN; CDR2 reads SYDVKM. DNA for the CDR3: TGTGCCAGCAGCCAGAGGGCCGATGGCTACACCTTC. Protein product: CASSQRADGYTF.

This clonotype was recorded at least ten times. The J gene is TRBJ2-7, the V gene TRBV7-9; D is unresolved. This CDR3 has 15 residues. V shed 1 base and J shed 0 bases, with 10 bases lying between them. Looked up from germline, CDR1 is SEHNR and CDR2 is FQNEAQ (reference sequence). The CDR3 DNA reads as TGTGCCAGCAGCTTAGTAGGCAGGCCCTCCTACGAGCAGTACTTC. Its translation is CASSLVGRPSYEQYF.

This clonotype has ten or more counts. The CDR3: CATYRNGIELGGYTF. The CDR3 DNA reads as TGTGCCACCTACAGAAACGGCATTGAGCTGGGTGGCTACACCTTC. The V gene is TRBV12-3 or TRBV12-4, the J gene TRBJ1-2; D gene uncertain. V lost 10 bases to trimming and J lost 7 bases, with 25 bases between them. The length of the CDR3 is 15 residues.

This clonotype was seen repeatedly, ten times or more. The chain has TRBV14 and TRBJ2-5; D may be TRBD1 or TRBD2 (5 bases each). The germline V and J ends were trimmed by 1 base and 13 bases, with 16 bases remaining between them. Germline V CDR1 and CDR2: SGHDN, FVKESK. The CDR3 contains 13 residues. The CDR3: CASSQASTGLVYF. The DNA of the CDR3 is TGTGCCAGCAGCCAAGCCTCGACGGGGCTAGTGTACTTC. Filled out from reference TRBV14 and TRBJ2-5, the complete variable domain reads EAGVTQFPSHSVIEKGQTVTLRCDPISGHDNLYWYRRVMGKEIKFLLHFVKESKQDESGMPNNRFLAERTGGTYSTLKVQPAELEDSGVYFCASSQASTGLVYFGPGTRLLVL.

This clonotype was picked up many times. The V gene is TRBV7-9, the J gene TRBJ1-1, with 7 bases that match TRBD1. Germline V lookup: CDR1 SEHNR, CDR2 FQNEAQ (reference sequence). J gave up 1 base and V 0 bases, and 2 bases lay outside the gene matches. This CDR3 comprises 15 residues. The CDR3 coding sequence is TGTGCCAGCAGCTTAGCCCGGACAGGGAACACTGAAGCTTTCTTT. Its translation is CASSLARTGNTEAFF. The variable domain in full, with the rest retrieved from reference TRBV7-9 and TRBJ1-1, is DTGVSQNPRHKITKRGQNVTFRCDPISEHNRLYWYRQTLGQGPEFLTYFQNEAQLEKSRLLSDRFSAERPKGSFSTLEIQRTEQGDSAMYLCASSLARTGNTEAFFGQGTRLTVV.

This clonotype has at least ten counts. The chain is built from TRBV28 and TRBJ2-1; 7 bases line up with TRBD2. The CDR3 is made up of 15 amino acids. Germline loops: CDR1 MDHEN, CDR2 SYDVKM. Trimming removed 6 bases from V and 3 bases from J; junction bases left unmatched: 8. CDR3 DNA sequence: TGTGCCAGCAGACCGACTAGCTGGGGCTACAATGAGCAGTTCTTC. Its protein product is CASRPTSWGYNEQFF.

This clonotype has at least ten counts. The chain recombines TRBV12-3 or TRBV12-4 with TRBJ2-3, with 8 nucleotides matching TRBD2. The V and J ends lost 3 bases and 2 bases, in that order; junction bases with no gene match: 7. The CDR3 is made up of 16 amino acids. The CDR3 reads CASSFDARGDTDTQYF. CDR3 sequence (DNA): TGTGCCAGCAGTTTTGATGCGCGGGGGGACACAGATACGCAGTATTTT.

The sample holds many counts of this clonotype. This chain uses TRBV12-3 or TRBV12-4 with TRBJ2-1; 8 bases match TRBD2. V gave up 8 bases and J gave up 3 bases; unmatched junction bases: 15. The CDR3 sequence is 17 residues long. The CDR3 loop reads CASGTGGLAGGYNEQFF. The CDR3 DNA reads as TGTGCCAGCGGAACGGGGGGATTGGCGGGGGGCTACAATGAGCAGTTCTTC.